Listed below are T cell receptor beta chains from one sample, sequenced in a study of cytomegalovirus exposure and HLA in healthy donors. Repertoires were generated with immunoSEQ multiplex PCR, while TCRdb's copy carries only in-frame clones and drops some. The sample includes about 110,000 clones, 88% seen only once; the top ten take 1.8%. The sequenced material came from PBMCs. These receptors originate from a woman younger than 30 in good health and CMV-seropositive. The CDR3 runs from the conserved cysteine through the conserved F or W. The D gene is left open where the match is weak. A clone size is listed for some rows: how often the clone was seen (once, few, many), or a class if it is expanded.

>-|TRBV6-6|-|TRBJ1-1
TGTGCCAGCAGTGGCACCGGGACTGGGAACACTGAAGCTTTCTTT
CASSGTGTGNTEAFF
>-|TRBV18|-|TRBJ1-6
TGTGCCAGCTCGCCCAATATAGATTCACCCCTCCACTTT
CASSPNIDSPLHF
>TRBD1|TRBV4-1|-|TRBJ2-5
TGCGCCAGCAGCCAAGAGATAAGGGGGCCGGGGGAGACCCAGTACTTC
CASSQEIRGPGETQYF
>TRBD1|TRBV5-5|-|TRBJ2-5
TGTGCCAGCAGCTTCACAGGGGCCCAAGAGACCCAGTACTTC
CASSFTGAQETQYF
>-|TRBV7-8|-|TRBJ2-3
TGTGCCAGCAGCCCCTGGTCTACTAGCACAGATACGCAGTATTTT
CASSPWSTSTDTQYF
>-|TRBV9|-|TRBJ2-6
TGTGCCAGCAGCGTTGCGTTCTCTGGGGCCAACGTCCTGACTTTC
CASSVAFSGANVLTF
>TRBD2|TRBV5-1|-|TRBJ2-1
TGCGCCAGCAGCTTGCTAGCGGGGGCCGACAATGAGCAGTTCTTC
CASSLLAGADNEQFF
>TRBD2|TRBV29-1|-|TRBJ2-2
TGCAGCGTTCGGACTAGCGGGGCCATCACCGGGGAGCTGTTTTTT
CSVRTSGAITGELFF
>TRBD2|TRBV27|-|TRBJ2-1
TGTGCCAGCAGTTTGGCGGGGGGGGTCTATGAGCAGTTCTTC
CASSLAGGVYEQFF
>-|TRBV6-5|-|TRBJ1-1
TGTGCCAGCAGTTACTCGGCGGGGAACACTGAAGCTTTCTTT
CASSYSAGNTEAFF
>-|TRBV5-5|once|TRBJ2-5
TGTGCCAGCAGCGGACACAATGAAGAGACCCAGTACTTC
CASSGHNEETQYF
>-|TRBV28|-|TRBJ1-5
TGTGCCAGCAGTTTAGTGCAGGGAAGTCAGCCCCAGCATTTT
CASSLVQGSQPQHF
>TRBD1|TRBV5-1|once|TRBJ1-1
TGCGCCAGCAGCTTAAGGACAGGGGCGAACACTGAAGCTTTCTTT
CASSLRTGANTEAFF
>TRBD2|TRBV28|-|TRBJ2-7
TGTGCCAGCAGTTTCGCGGGACTAGCGGGGGCATCCTACGAGCAGTACTTC
CASSFAGLAGASYEQYF
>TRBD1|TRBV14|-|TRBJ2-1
TGTGCCAGCAGCCTCGGACAGGGTTATTACAATGAGCAGTTCTTC
CASSLGQGYYNEQFF